This T cell receptor (beta chain) originates from a study of shared clonotypes between healthy human individuals. Each replicate PCR on the sorted subsets used about 0.2 ug DNA (about 30,000 T cell genomes). The repertoire was sequenced with immunoSEQ multiplex PCR; TCRdb's copy has only in-frame clones and lacks some. The sample consists of 1.5 million to 2.5 million clones, roughly 94% of them appearing once. Trimming left V 7 bases short and J 4 bases short, with 13 bases between. This CDR3 spans 13 amino acids. Germline-derived CDR1 and CDR2 are MNHEY and SVGAGI. The naive CD8 subset, CD45RO-negative cells positively selected for CCR7, excluded terminally differentiated effector memory CD45RA+ cells.

Sequenced sample: naive CD8+ T cells sorted from blood. J is TRBJ1-1 and V is TRBV6-5, with a possible D match to TRBD1 (5 bases). This clonotype was sampled from a man between 18 and 29 years old in good health. The CDR3 spells CASTTAGVTEAFF. CDR3 sequence (DNA): TGTGCCAGCACCACTGCGGGGGTCACTGAAGCTTTCTTT.